What follows describes a single TCR beta chain. The antigen this receptor binds is unknown. No base-level quality is on record; no much larger clone is a single base apart. Trimmed from V: 1 base; trimmed from J: 2 bases; junction bases lacking a gene match: 3. From cysteine to phenylalanine, the CDR3 is 17 amino acids long. The kept DNA is CDR3 alone, 51 bases in frame from the first base. CDR1 and CDR2 are read off the germline V gene (reference sequence) as SEHNR and FQNEAQ. The data were obtained in a study of T cell responses to AZD1222 COVID-19 vaccine (dated by TCRdb to the early 2020s). With regard to the full study: Because spike-specific TCR depth and breadth did not differ between the two schedules, AZD1222 recipients who got a second dose at roughly 4 weeks were pooled with those who got a second dose at roughly 12 weeks. A total of more than 230 trial participants underwent TCR sequencing, of whom 207 received two doses of AZD1222 and 26 received two doses of the MenACWY control vaccine. Enrollment into the trials was organized by age into subgroups of 18-55, 56-69 and 70-plus years, and those subgroups contained roughly 150, 30 and 60 TCR-sequenced participants, respectively. On the study overall, not on this receptor specifically: Vaccine-associated CD4 TCRs spanned the whole spike protein, with dominant responses in regions 160-218 and 743-854. Reportedly, almost half of the unique spike-specific TCRs recognized epitopes lying outside the regions that are mutated in the B.1.351 and B.1.1.7 variants. After two AZD1222 doses, spike-specific TCR breadth and depth were significantly higher than at day 0 and than in MenACWY recipients. Most participants were white British and females outnumbered males, and the authors suggested that clonal diversity may have been underestimated. No day 14 peak-response samples were available, so repertoires were characterized only after the peak T cell response. Conclusions about previously exposed vaccinees are limited because only a handful of AZD1222 recipients were SARS-CoV-2 seropositive at baseline. In the small 56-69-year group, the increase in depth fell short of significance, most likely because of low power.

Interpreted using the paper, the time point label stands for: baseline before first vaccination. Vaccinee samples were obtained from the UK trials COV001 and COV002, which included a single-blind randomized controlled phase 2/3 trial of AZD1222 (ChAdOx1 nCoV-19) in healthy adults. For TCRbeta chain sequencing, PBMC samples were collected from trial participants at day 0 and at day 28 after the second dose. The CDR3 regions of human TCRbeta chains were analyzed by immunosequencing. The study's own analysis went as follows. TCRs in the repertoires were compared against a reference library of SARS-CoV-2-specific TCRs that had been generated with the MIRA antigen-specificity platform. Breadth was defined as the fraction of unique TCRs that were SARS-CoV-2-associated, and depth was defined as the fraction of total T cells that were SARS-CoV-2-associated. Using the MIRA data, each spike-specific TCR was mapped to the spike region that the TCR reacts to and placed in a CD4 or CD8 class. Log10-transformed breadth and depth values were compared by one-way ANOVA with Sidak's multiple comparisons tests. Drawn from immuneACCESS, this table holds only the in-frame rearrangements with V and J called that TCRdb kept. Clones are partly lost; checked studies trace under half to an unresolved V gene and leave the rest unexplained. The DNA was the basis for D and trimming; V, J and clone size are from that table. The sample table holds about 120,000 clones, of which more than 85% were seen once. 2.4% of the sample belongs to the ten largest clones.

The sample in question was peripheral blood, obtained on day 0 of AZD1222 vaccination. This receptor was taken from an adult in good health. The chain couples TRBV7-9 to TRBJ2-1; 12 bases in the middle match TRBD2. Read as DNA, the sequence is TGTGCCAGCAGCTTAGGTGGACTAGCGGGAACCTACAATGAGCAGTTCTTC. This gives the protein CASSLGGLAGTYNEQFF.